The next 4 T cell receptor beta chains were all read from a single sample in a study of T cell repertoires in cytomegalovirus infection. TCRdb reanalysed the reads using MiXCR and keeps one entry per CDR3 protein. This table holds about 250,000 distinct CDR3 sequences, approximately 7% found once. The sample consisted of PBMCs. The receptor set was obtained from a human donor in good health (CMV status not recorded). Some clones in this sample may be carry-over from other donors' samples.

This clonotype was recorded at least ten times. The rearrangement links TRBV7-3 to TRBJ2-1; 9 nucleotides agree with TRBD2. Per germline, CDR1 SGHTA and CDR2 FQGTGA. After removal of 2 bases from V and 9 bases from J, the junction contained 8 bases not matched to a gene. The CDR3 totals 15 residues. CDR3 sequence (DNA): TGTGCCAGCAGCTTACGCGGGGGGGGGTCTCTTGAGCAGTTCTTC. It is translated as CASSLRGGGSLEQFF. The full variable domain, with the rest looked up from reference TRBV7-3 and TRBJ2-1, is GAGVSQTPSNKVTEKGKYVELRCDPISGHTALYWYRQSLGQGPEFLIYFQGTGAADDSGLPNDRFFAVRPEGSVSTLKIQRTERGDSAVYLCASSLRGGGSLEQFFGPGTRLTVL.

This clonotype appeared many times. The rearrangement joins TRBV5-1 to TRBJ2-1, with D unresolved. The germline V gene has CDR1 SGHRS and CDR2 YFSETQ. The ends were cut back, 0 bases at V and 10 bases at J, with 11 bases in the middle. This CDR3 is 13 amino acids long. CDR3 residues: CASSLEIGQEQFF. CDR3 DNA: TGCGCCAGCAGCTTGGAAATAGGCCAGGAGCAGTTCTTC. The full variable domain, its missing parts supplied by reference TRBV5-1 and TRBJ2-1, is KAGVTQTPRYLIKTRGQQVTLSCSPISGHRSVSWYQQTPGQGLQFLFEYFSETQRNKGNFPGRFSGRQFSNSRSEMNVSTLELGDSALYLCASSLEIGQEQFFGPGTRLTVL.

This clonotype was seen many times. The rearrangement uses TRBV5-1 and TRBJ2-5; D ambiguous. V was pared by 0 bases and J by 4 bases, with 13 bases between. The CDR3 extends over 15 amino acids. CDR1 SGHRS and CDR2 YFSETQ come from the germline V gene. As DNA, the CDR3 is TGCGCCAGCAGCTTGGAACCGGGCCAACGAGAGACCCAGTACTTC. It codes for CASSLEPGQRETQYF.

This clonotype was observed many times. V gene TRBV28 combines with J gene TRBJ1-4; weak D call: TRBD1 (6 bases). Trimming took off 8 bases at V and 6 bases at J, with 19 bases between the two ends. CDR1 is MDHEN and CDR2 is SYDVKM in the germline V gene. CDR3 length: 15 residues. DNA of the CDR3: TGTGCCAGCGAGGGCCCCAGGGGAGAAGATGAAAAACTGTTTTTT. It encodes CASEGPRGEDEKLFF.